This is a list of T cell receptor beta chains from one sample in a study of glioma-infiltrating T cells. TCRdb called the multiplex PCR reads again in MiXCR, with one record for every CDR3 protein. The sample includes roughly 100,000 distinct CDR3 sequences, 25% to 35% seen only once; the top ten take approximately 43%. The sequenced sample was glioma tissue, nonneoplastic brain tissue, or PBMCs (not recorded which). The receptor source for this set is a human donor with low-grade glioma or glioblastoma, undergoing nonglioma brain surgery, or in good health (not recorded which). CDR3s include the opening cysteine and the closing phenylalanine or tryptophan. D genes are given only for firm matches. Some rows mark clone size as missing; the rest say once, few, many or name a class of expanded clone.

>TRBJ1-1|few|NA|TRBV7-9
CASSLGGQGAFF
TGTGCCAGCAGCTTAGGCGGACAAGGAGCTTTCTTT
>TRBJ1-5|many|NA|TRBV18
CASSPARDSNQPQHF
TGTGCCAGCTCACCCGCTCGGGACAGCAATCAGCCCCAGCATTTT
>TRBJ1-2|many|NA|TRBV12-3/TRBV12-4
CASSLGRNGYTF
TGTGCCAGCAGTTTAGGCAGGAATGGCTACACCTTC
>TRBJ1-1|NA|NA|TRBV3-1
CASSHTNKNTEAFF
TGTGCCAGCAGCCATACTAACAAGAACACTGAAGCTTTCTTT
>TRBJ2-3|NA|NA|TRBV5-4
CASSPDRSADTQYF
TGTGCCAGCAGCCCAGACAGGTCCGCAGATACGCAGTATTTT
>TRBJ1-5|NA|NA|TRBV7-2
CASSLATGSNQPQHF
TGTGCCAGCAGCTTAGCCACAGGGAGCAATCAGCCCCAGCATTTT
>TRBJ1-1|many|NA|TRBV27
CASSTGPLDTEAFF
TGTGCCAGCTCAACCGGGCCCCTGGACACTGAAGCTTTCTTT
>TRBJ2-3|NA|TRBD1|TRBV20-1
CSAEGDRGSTQYF
TGCAGTGCCGAAGGGGACAGGGGAAGTACGCAGTATTTT
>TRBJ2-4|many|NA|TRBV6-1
CASSLEGNIQYF
TGTGCCAGCAGTTTGGAAGGAAACATTCAGTACTTC
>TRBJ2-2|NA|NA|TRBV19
CASSITGPPLNTGELFF
TGTGCCAGTAGTATCACGGGGCCTCCTTTGAACACCGGGGAGCTGTTTTTT
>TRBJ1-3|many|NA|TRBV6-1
CASTAGRGNTIYF
TGTGCCAGCACCGCAGGGAGGGGAAACACCATATATTTT
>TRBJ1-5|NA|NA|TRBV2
CASSDWGVGQPQHF
TGTGCCAGCAGTGATTGGGGGGTAGGGCAGCCCCAGCATTTT
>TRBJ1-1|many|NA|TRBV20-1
CSAWDINTEAFF
TGCAGTGCTTGGGACATAAACACTGAAGCTTTCTTT
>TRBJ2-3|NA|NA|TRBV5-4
CASSSDSKPEYF
TGTGCCAGCAGCTCCGACAGTAAGCCAGAGTATTTT
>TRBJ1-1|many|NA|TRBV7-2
CASSLGHWNTEAFF
TGTGCCAGCAGCTTAGGACACTGGAACACTGAAGCTTTCTTT
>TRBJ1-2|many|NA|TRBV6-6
CASSYRRQDESTF
TGTGCCAGCAGTTACCGGAGACAGGATGAATCCACCTTC
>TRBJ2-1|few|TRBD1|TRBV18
CASQSGTGSYNEQFF
TGTGCCAGCCAATCCGGGACAGGGTCCTACAATGAGCAGTTCTTC
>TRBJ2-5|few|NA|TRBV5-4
CASSPMGAGAGETQYF
TGTGCCAGCAGCCCGATGGGAGCTGGGGCCGGAGAGACCCAGTACTTC
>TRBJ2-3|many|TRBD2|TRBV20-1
CSARISAAGGPNTQYF
TGCAGTGCTAGGATCTCCGCCGCGGGGGGGCCGAATACGCAGTATTTT
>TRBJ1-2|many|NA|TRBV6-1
CASSKSGYEDYGYTF
TGTGCCAGCAGTAAATCAGGGTATGAAGACTATGGCTACACCTTC
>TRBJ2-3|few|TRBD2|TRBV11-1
CASSLSGGDTQYF
TGTGCCAGCAGCCTCTCGGGAGGGGATACGCAGTATTTT
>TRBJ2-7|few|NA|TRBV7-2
CASSLGHALSYEQYF
TGTGCCAGCAGCTTGGGTCATGCTCTGTCCTACGAGCAGTACTTC
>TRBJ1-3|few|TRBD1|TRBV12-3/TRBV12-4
CASSRGQGAHTIYF
TGTGCCAGCAGTAGGGGACAGGGGGCACACACCATATATTTT
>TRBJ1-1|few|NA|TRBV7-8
CASNRDQNTEAFF
TGTGCCAGCAACAGGGATCAGAACACTGAAGCTTTCTTT
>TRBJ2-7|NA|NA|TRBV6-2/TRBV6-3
CASSYSTVPYEQYF
TGTGCCAGCAGTTACTCGACAGTTCCCTACGAGCAGTACTTC
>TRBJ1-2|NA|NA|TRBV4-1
CASRPTRQVANYGYTF
TGCGCCAGCAGACCCACCCGACAGGTAGCTAACTATGGCTACACCTTC
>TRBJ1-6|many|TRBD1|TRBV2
CASMGQGFSPLHF
TGTGCCAGCATGGGACAGGGATTTTCACCCCTCCACTTT
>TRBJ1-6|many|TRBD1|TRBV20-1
CSAQGGGNSPLHF
TGCAGTGCTCAGGGGGGGGGTAATTCACCCCTCCACTTT
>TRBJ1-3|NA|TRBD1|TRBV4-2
CASSPGGAGGNTIYF
TGTGCCAGCAGTCCAGGGGGCGCGGGAGGAAACACCATATATTTT
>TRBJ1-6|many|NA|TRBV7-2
CASSLEPAGTLNSPLHF
TGTGCCAGCAGCTTAGAGCCGGCAGGCACTTTAAATTCACCCCTCCACTTT
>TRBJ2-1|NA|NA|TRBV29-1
CSVCRLASSGEQFF
TGCAGCGTCTGCAGGCTAGCGAGCTCCGGTGAGCAGTTCTTC
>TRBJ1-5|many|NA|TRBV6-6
CASSYRGYGQPQHF
TGTGCCAGCAGTTACAGAGGGTATGGTCAGCCCCAGCATTTT
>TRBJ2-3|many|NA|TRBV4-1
CASSQDGTDTQYF
TGCGCCAGCAGCCAAGATGGGACAGATACGCAGTATTTT
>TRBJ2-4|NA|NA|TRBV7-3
CAISPQGTAGVNIQYF
TGTGCCATCAGCCCGCAAGGGACCGCCGGAGTAAACATTCAGTACTTC
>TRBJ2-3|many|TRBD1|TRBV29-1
CSAGGDTQYF
TGCAGCGCAGGGGGAGATACGCAGTATTTT
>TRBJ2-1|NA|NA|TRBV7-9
CASVSRENEQFF
TGTGCCAGCGTCTCCCGGGAGAATGAGCAGTTCTTC
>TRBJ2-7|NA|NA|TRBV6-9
CASSYSNPGISSYEQYF
TGTGCCAGCAGTTACTCAAACCCAGGGATTAGCTCCTACGAGCAGTACTTC
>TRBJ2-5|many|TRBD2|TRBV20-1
CSARFPSGGDETQYF
TGCAGTGCTAGATTCCCTAGCGGGGGGGACGAGACCCAGTACTTC
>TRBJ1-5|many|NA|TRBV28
CASSDPGGAGNQPQHF
TGTGCCAGCAGTGATCCGGGGGGGGCGGGAAATCAGCCCCAGCATTTT
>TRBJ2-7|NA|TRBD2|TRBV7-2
CASSTTSGGKEQYF
TGTGCCAGCAGCACTACTAGCGGGGGGAAAGAGCAGTACTTC
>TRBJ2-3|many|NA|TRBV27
CASSLWANPDTQYF
TGTGCCAGCAGTTTATGGGCTAACCCAGATACGCAGTATTTT
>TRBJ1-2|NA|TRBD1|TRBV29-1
CSGQTGAMGYTF
TGCAGCGGTCAGACAGGGGCAATGGGCTACACCTTC
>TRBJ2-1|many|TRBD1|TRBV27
CASTSRGNNEQFF
TGTGCCAGCACTTCCAGGGGGAACAATGAGCAGTTCTTC
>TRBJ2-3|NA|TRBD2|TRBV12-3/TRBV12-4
CASSSPWGGTSTDTQYF
TGTGCCAGCAGCTCACCATGGGGAGGGACTAGCACAGATACGCAGTATTTT
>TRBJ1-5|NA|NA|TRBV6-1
CASKRRSNQPQHF
TGTGCCAGCAAACGACGGAGCAATCAGCCCCAGCATTTT
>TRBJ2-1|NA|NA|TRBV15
CATSRDLGNEQLF
TGTGCCACCAGCAGAGATCTGGGCAATGAGCAGCTCTTC
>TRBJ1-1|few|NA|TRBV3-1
CASGKRGTPEAFF
TGTGCCAGCGGGAAGAGGGGCACCCCTGAAGCTTTCTTT
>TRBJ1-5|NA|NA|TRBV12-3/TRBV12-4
CASSSRETQPQHF
TGTGCCAGCAGTTCCCGAGAGACCCAGCCCCAGCATTTT
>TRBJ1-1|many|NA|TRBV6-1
CASMREGVTEAFF
TGTGCCAGCATGAGGGAGGGTGTCACTGAAGCTTTCTTT
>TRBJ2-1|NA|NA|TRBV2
CASHAGTGPLSYNEQLF
TGTGCCAGCCACGCGGGAACAGGGCCACTATCCTACAATGAGCAGCTCTTC
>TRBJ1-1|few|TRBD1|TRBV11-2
CARHKHRQGNSPEAFF
TGTGCCAGACATAAACATCGACAGGGTAATTCCCCTGAAGCTTTCTTT
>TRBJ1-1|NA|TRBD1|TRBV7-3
CASSGLTGLNTEAFF
TGTGCCAGCAGCGGACTGACAGGGTTGAACACTGAAGCTTTCTTT
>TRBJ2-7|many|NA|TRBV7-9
CASSPGRLSYEQYF
TGTGCCAGCAGCCCGGGCAGGCTATCCTACGAGCAGTACTTC
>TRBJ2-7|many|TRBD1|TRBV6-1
CASSPRPGQGLGEQYF
TGTGCCAGCAGTCCTAGGCCGGGACAGGGGTTGGGCGAGCAGTACTTC
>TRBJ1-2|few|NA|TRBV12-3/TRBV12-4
CASSQQRGYTF
TGTGCCAGCAGTCAACAGAGAGGCTACACCTTC
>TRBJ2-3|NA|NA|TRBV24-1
CATSTRRSPTDTQYF
TGTGCCACCAGTACCCGACGCTCCCCCACAGATACGCAGTATTTT